Below are 20 T cell receptor beta chains sequenced from a single sample in a study of cytomegalovirus exposure and HLA in healthy donors. PCR was performed using 60 Vbeta and 13 Jbeta primers. The assay was immunoSEQ multiplex PCR, and TCRdb's table has in-frame clones only and misses some. The repertoire holds 130,000 to 150,000 clones, with around three quarters as singletons. The sequencing sample was made of PBMCs. The receptors were gathered from a man aged 25 to 45 in good health and CMV-seronegative.

This clone was found a few times. V gene TRBV6-5 combines with J gene TRBJ1-1, with a weak D call TRBD1 (6 bases). Trimming removed 1 base from V and 7 bases from J, with 13 bases in between. CDR3 length: 14 residues. Per germline, CDR1 MNHEY and CDR2 SVGAGI. CDR3 protein: CASSYWAQGGEAFF. CDR3 nucleotides: TGTGCCAGCAGTTACTGGGCACAGGGTGGTGAAGCTTTCTTT.

This clone was observed once. V usage is TRBV18 and J usage is TRBJ2-5, with D perhaps matching TRBD2 (5 bases). There are 17 residues in the CDR3. From germline, CDR1 is KGHSH and CDR2 LQKENI. Trimming stripped 0 bases from V and 2 bases from J, with 16 bases between. The CDR3: CASSPPSRRRDQETQYF. The CDR3 coding sequence is TGTGCCAGCTCACCACCGAGCCGCCGACGGGATCAAGAGACCCAGTACTTC.

The rearrangement links TRBV19 to TRBJ2-7; a possible D gene is TRBD1 (6 bases). The V gene lost 3 bases and the J gene lost 5 bases, with 8 bases spanning the gap. Germline V gene lookup returns CDR1 LNHDA and CDR2 SQIVND (reference sequence). This CDR3 has 12 amino acids. CDR3 region: CASSIGTHEQYF. The CDR3 nucleotides are TGTGCCAGTAGTATCGGGACACACGAGCAGTACTTC.

The chain recombines TRBV5-4 with TRBJ1-4; TRBD1 matches 8 bases. Germline loops: CDR1 SGHNT, CDR2 YYREEE (reference sequence). Trimming took 2 bases from V and 0 from J; bases not matched to a gene: 9. The CDR3 has 18 amino acids. CDR3 loop: CASSFGTGPYATNEKLFF. DNA of the CDR3: TGTGCCAGCAGCTTCGGGACAGGCCCTTATGCAACTAATGAAAAACTGTTTTTT. The entire variable domain, with the rest obtained from reference TRBV5-4 and TRBJ1-4, is as follows: ETGVTQSPTHLIKTRGQQVTLRCSSQSGHNTVSWYQQALGQGPQFIFQYYREEENGRGNFPPRFSGLQFPNYSSELNVNALELDDSALYLCASSFGTGPYATNEKLFFGSGTQLSVL.

The CDR3 DNA follows: TGTGCCAGCAGTGCGGGGCCGATGAACACTGAAGCTTTCTTT. Translated, it gives CASSAGPMNTEAFF. This chain links TRBV7-9 with TRBJ1-1; tentatively, D is TRBD1 (5 bases). The germline V gene encodes CDR1 SEHNR and CDR2 FQNEAQ (reference sequence). The CDR3 extends over 14 amino acids. Trimming pared 6 bases from V and 0 bases from J, leaving 11 bases between.

This clone was seen a handful of times. V and J are TRBV13 and TRBJ1-4; TRBD1 agrees at 8 bases. V trimming: 2 bases; J trimming: 8 bases; junction bases outside the gene matches: 4. CDR3 length: 14 residues. Germline V gene data show CDR1 as PRHDT and CDR2 as FYEKMQ (reference sequence). DNA of the CDR3: TGTGCCAGCAGCTTACAGGGGGCGGAGGAAAAACTGTTTTTT. This encodes CASSLQGAEEKLFF.

V is TRBV11-2 and J is TRBJ2-5, with D perhaps matching TRBD2 (5 bases). Germline CDR1 SGHAT, CDR2 FQNNGV. The CDR3 runs 16 residues. V lost 1 base to trimming and J lost 6 bases, with 18 bases between them. In DNA form, the CDR3 reads TGTGCCAGCAGCTTAGTCACCGGGGAAAGGATAAAGACCCAGTACTTC. Its translation: CASSLVTGERIKTQYF.

The rearrangement joins TRBV27 to TRBJ2-1; 10 nucleotides match TRBD2. V lost 4 bases and J lost 9; bases outside the gene matches: 21. Germline lookup yields CDR1 MNHEY and CDR2 SMNVEV (reference sequence). The CDR3 is made up of 19 amino acids. The CDR3, as DNA: TGTGCCAGCAGTTGGTGGGGGTTTGAGCGGGGGGGATCGGGTGGTGAGCAGTTCTTC. It codes for CASSWWGFERGGSGGEQFF.

The chain links TRBV28 to TRBJ1-4; D may be TRBD1 (6 bases). Germline V gives CDR1 MDHEN, CDR2 SYDVKM. V was clipped by 11 bases and J by 4 bases, with 20 bases between them. This CDR3 is 15 amino acids long. For the CDR3, the DNA is TGTGCCGCTCGCAGTAGGGGGGGCAGTAATGAAAAACTGTTTTTT. Amino acids: CAARSRGGSNEKLFF.

This clone was counted a single time. J is TRBJ2-7 and V is TRBV27; D perhaps matches TRBD2 (5 bases). The CDR3 contains 15 residues. Germline V lookup: CDR1 MNHEY, CDR2 SMNVEV (reference sequence). Deletions cut 5 bases from V and 4 bases from J, with 18 bases between. In nucleotides, the CDR3 is TGTGCCAGCAGTCATCCCTTCGCTAGCCTTTACGAGCAGTACTTC. This encodes CASSHPFASLYEQYF.

The V gene is TRBV5-8, the J gene TRBJ2-7; 9 nucleotides line up with TRBD1. With V trimmed by 0 bases and J by 0 bases, 7 bases remained unmatched. The CDR3 extends over 17 amino acids. CDR1 is SGHTS and CDR2 is YDEGEE in the germline V gene. CDR3 protein: CASSLGPGTGTSYEQYF. The CDR3 nucleotides are TGTGCCAGCAGCTTGGGACCCGGGACAGGGACCTCCTACGAGCAGTACTTC. Full variable domain (rest looked up from reference TRBV5-8 and TRBJ2-7): EAGVTQSPTHLIKTRGQQATLRCSPISGHTSVYWYQQALGLGLQFLLWYDEGEERNRGNFPPRFSGRQFPNYSSELNVNALELEDSALYLCASSLGPGTGTSYEQYFGPGTRLTVT.

The rearrangement links TRBV5-5 to TRBJ1-5; a possible D gene is TRBD1 (6 bases). The CDR3 is 15 amino acids. Germline CDR1 and CDR2: SGHKS and YYEKEE (reference sequence). The V and J ends lost 3 bases and 4 bases respectively, with 14 bases between them. The CDR3 sequence is CASSSGGLRNQPQHF. The CDR3 DNA sequence: TGTGCCAGCAGCTCCGGGGGGCTTCGGAATCAGCCCCAGCATTTT.

A single count supports this clone. V gene TRBV5-1 combines with J gene TRBJ2-7, with 7 bases matching TRBD1. The germline V gene encodes CDR1 SGHRS and CDR2 YFSETQ. The CDR3 is 15 amino acids. V lost 3 bases to trimming and J lost 3 bases; unmatched junction nucleotides: 9. CDR3 region: CASSSTGTAFYEQYF. The CDR3 DNA is TGCGCCAGCAGCTCCACCGGGACAGCCTTCTACGAGCAGTACTTC.

The chain uses TRBV6-6 and TRBJ1-5; possibly TRBD1 for D (6 bases). Trimming removed 3 bases from V and 7 bases from J, with 13 bases in between. Germline V gives CDR1 MNHNY, CDR2 SVGAGI (reference sequence). The CDR3 has 14 residues. CDR3 DNA sequence: TGTGCCAGCAGTTATCAGGGGTCTTACCAGCCCCAGCATTTT. This translates into CASSYQGSYQPQHF.

V usage is TRBV15 and J usage is TRBJ2-1, with 11 bases that match TRBD2. CDR3 size: 18 residues. Germline V CDR1 and CDR2: LNHNV, YYDKDF (reference sequence). Trimming at V came to 0 bases and at J to 4 bases, leaving 8 bases not matched to a gene. The CDR3, as DNA: TGTGCCACCAGCAGAGAACTCCTGCTAGCGGGGGGATACAATGAGCAGTTCTTC. Protein product: CATSRELLLAGGYNEQFF.

This clone was picked up a small number of times. The genes are TRBV10-3 and TRBJ2-3, with D tentatively TRBD2 (7 bases). Looked up from germline, CDR1 is ENHRY and CDR2 is SYGVKD. CDR3 length: 15 amino acids. Deletions cut 3 bases from V and 2 bases from J, with 12 bases between. DNA of the CDR3: TGTGCCATCAGTGATTGGGGGGGGGCCACAGATACGCAGTATTTT. Protein: CAISDWGGATDTQYF.

This clone has more than one count but fewer than ten. J is TRBJ2-7 and V is TRBV6-5, with 7 positions matching TRBD2. The trim removed 6 bases at V and 10 bases at J, leaving 9 bases unmatched. The CDR3 has 12 residues. CDR1 and CDR2 (germline): MNHEY, SVGAGI. Here the CDR3 DNA reads TGTGCCAGCAGAGACATACTAGCGACTCAGTACTTC. Translating it yields CASRDILATQYF.

CDR3 in DNA: TGTGCCAGCTCACCGCGCCGCGCGGGGGGGACAGATACGCAGTATTTT. Amino acids: CASSPRRAGGTDTQYF. This chain uses TRBV18 with TRBJ2-3, with 9 positions matching TRBD2. CDR3 length: 16 amino acids. CDR1 is KGHSH and CDR2 is LQKENI in the germline V gene. V lost 3 bases and J lost 3; bases outside the gene matches: 7.

This clone has a handful of counts. The chain couples TRBV6-5 to TRBJ2-7; TRBD2 matches 14 bases. Per the germline V gene, CDR1 is MNHEY and CDR2 is SVGAGI. J lost 4 bases, V lost 5 bases, and 1 base had no gene match. There are 14 residues in the CDR3. Written as DNA, the CDR3 is TGTGCCAGCAGTGGGACTAGCGGGAGTTACGAGCAGTACTTC. This translates into CASSGTSGSYEQYF.

V and J are TRBV11-1 and TRBJ2-3; 9 bases map to TRBD1. There are 15 residues in the CDR3. V lost 4 bases to trimming and J lost 2 bases; unmatched junction nucleotides: 4. The germline CDR1 and CDR2 sequences are SGHAT and FQDESV (reference sequence). The CDR3 DNA follows: TGTGCCAGCAGCTGGGACAGGGCGGACACAGATACGCAGTATTTT. It specifies CASSWDRADTDTQYF.